The rows below give T cell receptor beta chains drawn from one sample of a study of OX40 agonist ivuxolimab in advanced cancers. Here immunoSEQ multiplex PCR was the method, and the copy in TCRdb shows in-frame clones only, minus some. This repertoire shows 20,000 or so clones, 80% to 85% found once; its top ten account for roughly 3.8%. This specimen consisted of CD4+ or CD8+ T cells sorted from blood, obtained in a trial of the OX40 agonist ivuxolimab. Receptors were obtained from an adult with an advanced solid tumor such as melanoma, head and neck, liver or kidney cancer. Each CDR3 is given with its conserved first and last residue. Each record gives: clone size, J gene, D gene, V gene, CDR3 DNA, CDR3 protein. The D gene is left open where the match is weak. For some rows the clone size is stated as once, few or many, or as a class when expanded; others skip it.

>NA|TRBJ2-3|NA|TRBV29-1
TGCAGCGTTGACTACCCACAAGCCACAGATACGCAGTATTTT
CSVDYPQATDTQYF
>NA|TRBJ2-6|TRBD2|TRBV11-2
TGTGCCAGCAGCGCACGGCGGACGGGCGGGAGTCCCGGGGCCAACGTCCTGACTTTC
CASSARRTGGSPGANVLTF
>NA|TRBJ2-1|NA|TRBV11-2
TGTGCCAGCAGCTTAGAGAGGCTAGCGCTCTACAATGAGCAGTTCTTC
CASSLERLALYNEQFF
>NA|TRBJ1-5|NA|TRBV19
TGTGCCAGTAGGTCGGACTTACTACAGCCCCAGCATTTT
CASRSDLLQPQHF
>NA|TRBJ2-7|NA|TRBV7-2
TGTGCCAGCAGCTTGTTTACGGGCTACGAGCAGTACTTC
CASSLFTGYEQYF
>once|TRBJ2-5|TRBD2|TRBV25-1
TGTGCCAGCAGTGAGCCGGGACTACATACCACTGAGACCCAGTACTTC
CASSEPGLHTTETQYF
>NA|TRBJ2-7|TRBD1|TRBV7-2
TGTGCCAGCACCTACAACCAGGGGGCTTACGAGCAGTACTTC
CASTYNQGAYEQYF
>NA|TRBJ2-3|NA|TRBV27
TGTGCCAGCAGTATGAATAGGTGGACAGATACGCAGTATTTT
CASSMNRWTDTQYF
>few|TRBJ2-4|NA|TRBV5-4
TGTGCCAGCAGCGGAGGACAGTACACGGGGGACAAAAACATTCAGTACTTC
CASSGGQYTGDKNIQYF
>NA|TRBJ2-5|NA|TRBV4-2
TGTGCCAGCAGCCAAGGCCGGTCCAGCCAATCGGGAGAGACCCAGTACTTC
CASSQGRSSQSGETQYF
>NA|TRBJ2-3|NA|TRBV4-1
TGCGCCAGCAGCCAAGATCGTGGCGGAAGCACAGATACGCAGTATTTT
CASSQDRGGSTDTQYF
>NA|TRBJ2-5|NA|TRBV29-1
TGCAGCGTCTTACCTACGGAGACCCAGTACTTC
CSVLPTETQYF
>NA|TRBJ2-7|NA|TRBV5-1
TGCGCCAGCAGCCTACCGACTGTCCTCTACGAGCAGTACTTC
CASSLPTVLYEQYF
>NA|TRBJ2-5|TRBD2|TRBV5-6
TGTGCCAGCAGCTTCTTCCTAGCGGGAGTCTACCAAGAGACCCAGTACTTC
CASSFFLAGVYQETQYF
>NA|TRBJ1-1|TRBD1|TRBV5-1
TGCGCCAGCAGCTTGAGTACAGGGGCGAACACTGAAGCTTTCTTT
CASSLSTGANTEAFF
>NA|TRBJ1-2|TRBD1|TRBV11-2
TGTGCCAGCAGCATGACAGGGTACGGCTACACCTTC
CASSMTGYGYTF
>NA|TRBJ2-7|NA|TRBV23-1
TGCGCCAGCCCTTGGTTCGAGCAGTACTTC
CASPWFEQYF
>NA|TRBJ2-2|TRBD1|TRBV29-1
TGCAGCGTGGGGGGACAGGGGAGCACCGGGGAGCTGTTTTTT
CSVGGQGSTGELFF
>NA|TRBJ2-5|TRBD2|TRBV28
TGTGCCAGCAGTGGCGGGGGGGTGGAGACCCAGTACTTC
CASSGGGVETQYF
>NA|TRBJ1-1|NA|TRBV19
TGTGCCAGTAGTAGGATAGGGTTGGGCACTGAAGCTTTCTTT
CASSRIGLGTEAFF
>NA|TRBJ2-7|NA|TRBV5-5
TGTGCCAGCAGCTTGCGGGGACACGAGCAGTACTTC
CASSLRGHEQYF